These T cell receptor beta chains were read from a single sample in a study of technical replicates of blood from several donors. The table came from immunoSEQ multiplex PCR; TCRdb's copy has only in-frame clones and leaves some out. The sample has 75,000 to 90,000 clones; roughly 93% are singletons. The sequenced material came from T cells isolated from PBMCs. These receptors originate from a human donor in good health. Each CDR3 is given with its conserved first and last residue. The order of the fields is V gene, D gene, clone size, J gene, CDR3 DNA, CDR3 protein. The D gene is left open where the match is weak. Not every row has a clone size; where given, it reads once, few, many or a size class.

v_gene: TRBV7-3
d_gene: TRBD1
abundance: .
j_gene: TRBJ2-7
CDR3nt: TGTGCCAGTCAAAGGGACAGATCGAACTCCTACGAGCAGTACTTC
CDR3aa: CASQRDRSNSYEQYF

v_gene: TRBV7-7
d_gene: TRBD1
abundance: .
j_gene: TRBJ2-5
CDR3nt: TGTGCCAGCAGCTTAGGAACAGGGGTCGAGACCCAGTACTTC
CDR3aa: CASSLGTGVETQYF

v_gene: TRBV7-9
d_gene: TRBD1
abundance: .
j_gene: TRBJ1-4
CDR3nt: TGTGCCAGCACCCTGACTGGGACAGTGGGGGAAAAACTGTTTTTT
CDR3aa: CASTLTGTVGEKLFF

v_gene: TRBV9
d_gene: TRBD2
abundance: .
j_gene: TRBJ2-7
CDR3nt: TGTGCCAGCAGCGTAGGAGGCGGGGGGGCCTACGAGCAGTACTTC
CDR3aa: CASSVGGGGAYEQYF

v_gene: TRBV5-1
d_gene: TRBD1
abundance: .
j_gene: TRBJ1-6
CDR3nt: TGCGCCAGCAGCTCACAGGGGTCCAACCCTGGGGCTAATTCACCCCTCCACTTT
CDR3aa: CASSSQGSNPGANSPLHF

v_gene: TRBV5-4
d_gene: TRBD2
abundance: .
j_gene: TRBJ2-7
CDR3nt: TGTGCCAGCAGCCGTCTAGCGGGAGGATCCCCTCCAACCTACGAGCAGTACTTC
CDR3aa: CASSRLAGGSPPTYEQYF

v_gene: TRBV5-4
d_gene: TRBD2
abundance: .
j_gene: TRBJ2-5
CDR3nt: TGTGCCAGCAGCGTCGTACTAGCGGGGGGGCCGGAGACCCAGTACTTC
CDR3aa: CASSVVLAGGPETQYF

v_gene: TRBV21-1
d_gene: .
abundance: .
j_gene: TRBJ2-7
CDR3nt: TGTGCCAGCAGCAAAGGGGGGACTAGCGGGGGTTACGAGCAGTACTTC
CDR3aa: CASSKGGTSGGYEQYF

v_gene: TRBV19
d_gene: .
abundance: .
j_gene: TRBJ2-1
CDR3nt: TGTGCCAGTCATGGGGGGGCCGAAGTCACATACAGCTCCTACAATGAGCAGTTCTTC
CDR3aa: CASHGGAEVTYSSYNEQFF

v_gene: TRBV30
d_gene: .
abundance: once
j_gene: TRBJ2-2
CDR3nt: TGTGCCTCAGGAGGGGACCCCGGGGAGCTGTTTTTT
CDR3aa: CASGGDPGELFF

v_gene: TRBV28
d_gene: TRBD2
abundance: .
j_gene: TRBJ2-7
CDR3nt: TGTGCCAGCAGCCAAACTAGCGGGGTCCCTCTCGAGCAGTACTTC
CDR3aa: CASSQTSGVPLEQYF

v_gene: TRBV20-1
d_gene: .
abundance: .
j_gene: TRBJ2-1
CDR3nt: TGCAGTGCCGAGGCCCCCAATGAGCAGTTCTTC
CDR3aa: CSAEAPNEQFF

v_gene: TRBV5-4
d_gene: TRBD1
abundance: .
j_gene: TRBJ2-2
CDR3nt: TGTGCCAGCAGAAGGGACAGCAACACCGGGGAGCTGTTTTTT
CDR3aa: CASRRDSNTGELFF

v_gene: TRBV25-1
d_gene: .
abundance: .
j_gene: TRBJ1-4
CDR3nt: TGTGCCAGCCGCGGACAGCCTAATGAAAAACTGTTTTTT
CDR3aa: CASRGQPNEKLFF

v_gene: TRBV7-3
d_gene: .
abundance: .
j_gene: TRBJ1-6
CDR3nt: TGTGCCAGCAGCCCCGGTGGTAATTCACCCCTCCACTTT
CDR3aa: CASSPGGNSPLHF

v_gene: TRBV27
d_gene: .
abundance: .
j_gene: TRBJ2-7
CDR3nt: TGTGCCAGCAGTATAACAGGTATCCCTCTGCTTTACGAGCAGTACTTC
CDR3aa: CASSITGIPLLYEQYF

v_gene: TRBV19
d_gene: .
abundance: .
j_gene: TRBJ1-1
CDR3nt: TGTGCCAGTACCGGGACACCGAACACTGAAGCTTTCTTT
CDR3aa: CASTGTPNTEAFF

v_gene: TRBV18
d_gene: TRBD1
abundance: once
j_gene: TRBJ1-2
CDR3nt: TGTGCCAGCTCACTCGGACAGGGTGGCTACACCTTC
CDR3aa: CASSLGQGGYTF

v_gene: TRBV5-6
d_gene: .
abundance: .
j_gene: TRBJ2-6
CDR3nt: TGTGCCAGCAGCCCTAGCTCTGGGGCCAACGTCCTGACTTTC
CDR3aa: CASSPSSGANVLTF

v_gene: TRBV27
d_gene: .
abundance: .
j_gene: TRBJ2-7
CDR3nt: TGTGCCAGCAAACCCCAACCTGGAGACTACGAGCAGTACTTC
CDR3aa: CASKPQPGDYEQYF

v_gene: TRBV6-1
d_gene: .
abundance: .
j_gene: TRBJ1-5
CDR3nt: TGTGCCAGCTTCCAGGGAAGGCAGCCCCAGCATTTT
CDR3aa: CASFQGRQPQHF

v_gene: TRBV2
d_gene: TRBD2
abundance: .
j_gene: TRBJ2-1
CDR3nt: TGTGCCAGCAGTATAGCGGGGATACCGTACAATGAGCAGTTCTTC
CDR3aa: CASSIAGIPYNEQFF

v_gene: TRBV2
d_gene: .
abundance: .
j_gene: TRBJ2-7
CDR3nt: TGTGCCAGCAGTACGGACACTACCTACGAGCAGTACTTC
CDR3aa: CASSTDTTYEQYF

v_gene: TRBV2
d_gene: .
abundance: .
j_gene: TRBJ1-4
CDR3nt: TGTGCCAGCATGTCGGGAGGGAGGGAAAAACTGTTTTTT
CDR3aa: CASMSGGREKLFF

v_gene: TRBV19
d_gene: TRBD1
abundance: .
j_gene: TRBJ1-4
CDR3nt: TGTGCCAGTAGAGGGGGACAGGAAAATGAAAAACTGTTTTTT
CDR3aa: CASRGGQENEKLFF

v_gene: TRBV15
d_gene: TRBD1
abundance: .
j_gene: TRBJ2-2
CDR3nt: TGTGCCACCAGCAGGGGGGACAGGGCTACCGGGGAGCTGTTTTTT
CDR3aa: CATSRGDRATGELFF

v_gene: TRBV19
d_gene: .
abundance: .
j_gene: TRBJ1-2
CDR3nt: TGTGCCAGTAGTATAGATGGGAGGAACGGTGGCTACACCTTC
CDR3aa: CASSIDGRNGGYTF

v_gene: TRBV6-5
d_gene: .
abundance: .
j_gene: TRBJ2-3
CDR3nt: TGTGCCAGCAGTACCACAATTCGAGATACGCAGTATTTT
CDR3aa: CASSTTIRDTQYF